This T cell receptor beta chain derives from a study of shared clonotypes between healthy human individuals. The germline gives CDR1 MGHRA, CDR2 YSYEKL. V was shortened by 1 base and J by 3 bases, with 13 bases between the two germline ends. The CDR3 totals 16 residues. Produced via immunoSEQ multiplex PCR; TCRdb's table is partial and in-frame only. The sample carries 500,000 to 700,000 clones, 95% recorded once. CD45RO-negative, CCR7-positively selected cells formed the naive CD8 fraction, excluding terminally differentiated effector memory CD45RA+ cells. Sequenced sample: naive CD8+ T cells sorted from blood. The receptor was isolated from a woman aged 30 to 39 in good health. This chain links TRBV4-1 with TRBJ1-5; D gene unclear. The CDR3 is CASSQGIPASNQPQHF. The CDR3 bases are TGCGCCAGCAGCCAAGGAATTCCGGCTTCCAATCAGCCCCAGCATTTT.